One sample yielded the 31 T cell receptor beta chains listed below, sequenced in a study of shared clonotypes between healthy human individuals. The method was immunoSEQ multiplex PCR; TCRdb's version includes in-frame clones alone and lacks a portion of them. The data contain nearly 1 million clones, about three quarters of them singletons. Sequenced input: memory CD4+ T cells sorted from blood. Stated subset: CD45RA-negative fraction. Receptors originate from a man between 18 and 35 years old in good health.

The V and J genes are TRBV6-4 and TRBJ2-2; D call uncertain. CDR1 and CDR2 from the germline V gene are MRHNA and SNTAGT. CDR3 size: 14 residues. Trimming left V 4 bases short and J 3 bases short, with 9 bases between. The CDR3 DNA follows: TGTGCCAGCAGTGCCTTTGGAGACACCGGGGAGCTGTTTTTT. Its protein is CASSAFGDTGELFF.

This clone was seen more than once but under ten times. The rearrangement uses TRBV11-2 and TRBJ2-2; TRBD2 matches at 7 bases. The CDR3 is 16 amino acids. In germline, CDR1 is SGHAT, CDR2 FQNNGV. After removal of 10 bases from V and 0 bases from J, the junction contained 11 bases not matched to a gene. The CDR3 DNA reads TGTGCCACGGGGGGTAAAGCGGGCTCGAACACCGGGGAGCTGTTTTTT. It codes for CATGGKAGSNTGELFF.

Only a few counts were recorded for this clone. The chain joins TRBV5-1 to TRBJ1-1, with TRBD1 as a possible D gene (5 bases). V lost 3 bases and J lost 1, with 16 bases in between. Germline CDR1 SGHRS, CDR2 YFSETQ. CDR3 size: 16 residues. The chain's CDR3 is CASSSTSTVGNTEAFF. CDR3 bases: TGCGCCAGCAGCTCGACTTCGACAGTCGGGAACACTGAAGCTTTCTTT.

V and J are TRBV9 and TRBJ1-5; D is possibly TRBD1 (5 bases). The germline V gene encodes CDR1 SGDLS and CDR2 YYNGEE. V shed 4 bases and J shed 3 bases, with 20 bases lying between them. The CDR3 is made up of 17 amino acids. The CDR3 protein is CASSPRSDGAINQPQHF. CDR3 coding DNA: TGTGCCAGCAGCCCCCGGTCAGATGGGGCTATCAATCAGCCCCAGCATTTT.

The genes are TRBV6-5 and TRBJ1-1; the D gene is possibly TRBD1 (5 bases). The CDR3 consists of 13 residues. The germline V gene has CDR1 MNHEY and CDR2 SVGAGI. V lost 6 bases to trimming and J lost 8 bases, with 16 bases between them. The CDR3 region is CASSLGVRGEAFF. CDR3 nucleotide sequence: TGTGCCAGCAGCCTAGGCGTTAGGGGCGAAGCTTTCTTT.

As regards this clone: Other DNA sequences from this sample encode an identical CDR3 as well. V is TRBV18 and J is TRBJ1-2, with 7 bases lining up with TRBD1. The CDR3 is made up of 13 amino acids. V trimming: 5 bases; J trimming: 3 bases; junction bases outside the gene matches: 3. Germline CDR1 reads KGHSH; CDR2 reads LQKENI. The DNA of the CDR3 is TGTGCCAGCTCAAGGCAGGGGGACTATGGCTACACCTTC. Its protein is CASSRQGDYGYTF. Supplemented by reference TRBV18 and TRBJ1-2, the full variable domain reads NAGVMQNPRHLVRRRGQEARLRCSPMKGHSHVYWYRQLPEEGLKFMVYLQKENIIDESGMPKERFSAEFPKEGPSILRIQQVVRGDSAAYFCASSRQGDYGYTFGSGTRLTVV.

A few counts support this clone. The chain combines TRBV7-8 with TRBJ2-1; 8 bases map to TRBD2. The CDR3 contains 17 residues. V trimming: 4 bases; J trimming: 8 bases; junction bases outside the gene matches: 16. Germline assignment: CDR1 SGHVS and CDR2 FQNEAQ. The CDR3 is CASSSQPGASGLHEQFF. The DNA for the CDR3 is TGTGCCAGCAGCTCTCAGCCCGGGGCTAGCGGGTTGCATGAGCAGTTCTTC.

Details on this clone: A read error may be the cause here, since a much bigger clone is one base away. In the same sample, other DNA sequences code for this CDR3. J is TRBJ2-5 and V is TRBV7-6; D is unclear. V gave up 3 bases and J gave up 2 bases, with 1 base separating them. CDR1 and CDR2 (germline): SGHVS, FNYEAQ. This CDR3 contains 11 residues. The CDR3 nucleotides read TGTGCCAGCAGCTTTCAAGAGACCCAGTACTTC. Protein sequence: CASSFQETQYF. The complete variable domain, with remaining parts taken from reference TRBV7-6 and TRBJ2-5, reads GAGVSQSPRYKVTKRGQDVALRCDPISGHVSLYWYRQALGQGPEFLTYFNYEAQQDKSGLPNDRFSAERPEGSISTLTIQRTEQRDSAMYRCASSFQETQYFGPGTRLLVL.

This clone was counted between two and nine times. This sequence joins TRBV7-2 and TRBJ1-1; unclear D gene. CDR1 and CDR2 from the germline V gene are SGHTA and FQGNSA. The CDR3 sequence is 11 residues long. Trimming shortened V by 4 bases and J by 3 bases, and 3 bases separated the two germline ends. CDR3: CASSSYTEAFF. The CDR3 DNA reads TGTGCCAGCAGCTCTTACACTGAAGCTTTCTTT.

This chain links TRBV5-1 with TRBJ1-2; D is possibly TRBD1 (6 bases). This CDR3 comprises 14 residues. The V end lost 4 bases, the J end lost 3 bases, and 13 bases lay between the germline ends. CDR1 is SGHRS, CDR2 YFSETQ, per germline. The CDR3 nucleotides read TGCGCCAGCAGCGGAAAAACAGGGTACTATGGCTACACCTTC. Its protein is CASSGKTGYYGYTF.

A few counts support this clone. The chain carries TRBV7-9 and TRBJ2-1, with D perhaps matching TRBD1 (6 bases). CDR1 is SEHNR and CDR2 is FQNEAQ in the germline V gene (reference sequence). CDR3 size: 15 residues. Trimming removed 6 bases at V and 0 bases at J, with 12 bases between. The CDR3 DNA is TGTGCCAGCAGTTCGAGGGGGAGCTCCTACAATGAGCAGTTCTTC. This encodes CASSSRGSSYNEQFF. Variable domain in full (rest from reference TRBV7-9 and TRBJ2-1): DTGVSQNPRHKITKRGQNVTFRCDPISEHNRLYWYRQTLGQGPEFLTYFQNEAQLEKSRLLSDRFSAERPKGSFSTLEIQRTEQGDSAMYLCASSSRGSSYNEQFFGPGTRLTVL.

This sequence joins TRBV28 and TRBJ2-5; D assignment may be TRBD1 or TRBD2 (5 bases each). The CDR3 has 15 residues. Trimming left V 1 base short and J 2 bases short, with 11 bases between. CDR1 is MDHEN, CDR2 SYDVKM, per germline. CDR3 residues: CASSLSLGAQETQYF. As DNA, the CDR3 is TGTGCCAGCAGTTTATCCCTCGGGGCTCAAGAGACCCAGTACTTC.

The chain is built from TRBV28 and TRBJ1-6; 7 nucleotides agree with TRBD1. Germline-derived CDR1 and CDR2 are MDHEN and SYDVKM. The trim removed 8 bases at V and 10 bases at J, leaving 11 bases unmatched. This CDR3 is built from 14 residues. This CDR3 reads CASRDSKGPSPLHF. The CDR3 DNA sequence: TGTGCCAGCCGGGACAGCAAAGGTCCATCACCCCTCCACTTT.

The chain joins TRBV6-1 to TRBJ1-5; the D gene is possibly TRBD1 (5 bases). The CDR3 has 16 amino acids. Germline lookup yields CDR1 MNHNS and CDR2 SASEGT. Trimming removed 2 bases at V and 6 bases at J, with 17 bases between. The CDR3 nucleotides are TGTGCCAGCAGTGAATCCCAGCGGGGGGTCCTTCAGCCCCAGCATTTT. Translating it yields CASSESQRGVLQPQHF.

A single count supports this clone. Possible read error: a much larger clone is one base away. Other DNA sequences in the same sample also yield this CDR3. The chain uses TRBV2 and TRBJ2-3, with D unclear. The CDR3 runs 11 residues. Looked up from germline, CDR1 is SNHLY and CDR2 is FYNNEI. V lost 3 bases and J 4 bases, leaving 2 bases between the germline ends. The CDR3 DNA is TGTGCCAGCAGTGAGGCAGATACGCAGTATTTT. Translation: CASSEADTQYF.

To note about this clone: A much larger clone differs by one base, so this may be a read error. The rearrangement joins TRBV11-2 to TRBJ1-1; maybe TRBD1 (6 bases). Trimming left V 3 bases short and J 5 bases short, with 7 bases between. Per the germline V gene, CDR1 is SGHAT and CDR2 is FQNNGV. The CDR3 extends over 12 amino acids. Written as DNA, the CDR3 is TGTGCCAGCAGCTTTCAGGGGACTGAAGCTTTCTTT. Translating it yields CASSFQGTEAFF.

This chain links TRBV6-1 with TRBJ2-1, with TRBD1 matching over 9 bases. After removal of 3 bases from V and 9 bases from J, the junction contained 3 bases not matched to a gene. The CDR3 runs 13 residues. The germline V gene has CDR1 MNHNS and CDR2 SASEGT. In DNA, the CDR3 is TGTGCCAGCAGTGATCAACAGGGGGCTGAGCAGTTCTTC. Translating it yields CASSDQQGAEQFF.

This clone was observed a few times. The chain uses TRBV4-3 and TRBJ2-7; D ambiguous. CDR3 length: 15 amino acids. Trimming took 4 bases from V and 0 from J, leaving 13 bases between them. CDR1 is LGHNA and CDR2 is YSLEER in the germline V gene. The CDR3 DNA reads TGCGCCAGCAGCCCATCACTGCTAGGCTCCTACGAGCAGTACTTC. Amino acid sequence: CASSPSLLGSYEQYF.

This chain links TRBV10-3 with TRBJ1-1; 8 positions agree with TRBD1. V was pared by 7 bases and J by 7 bases, with 8 bases of the junction left unmatched. Germline lookup yields CDR1 ENHRY and CDR2 SYGVKD. The CDR3 has 13 residues. The DNA for the CDR3 is TGTGCCATCACCCAGACAGGGGCGGGTGAAGCTTTCTTT. Translation: CAITQTGAGEAFF.

This chain uses TRBV28 with TRBJ1-5; D is unclear. This CDR3 is built from 12 residues. V was shortened by 8 bases and J by 7 bases, with 12 bases between the two germline ends. The germline V gene has CDR1 MDHEN and CDR2 SYDVKM. In DNA form, the CDR3 reads TGTGCCAGCTTCATCGGAGGGCAGCCCCAGCATTTT. Its protein is CASFIGGQPQHF.

Many counts were recorded for this clone. This rearrangement joins TRBV11-1 to TRBJ2-7; D not certain. The germline V and J ends were trimmed by 4 bases and 1 base, with 8 bases remaining between them. Germline lookup yields CDR1 SGHAT and CDR2 FQDESV (reference sequence). This CDR3 is 13 amino acids long. The CDR3 DNA reads TGTGCCAGCAGCTCCGCCGGATCCTACGAGCAGTACTTC. Its protein product is CASSSAGSYEQYF.

A single count supports this clone. The rearrangement joins TRBV5-6 to TRBJ1-1; no definite D call. CDR3 length: 14 amino acids. V shed 6 bases and J shed 0 bases, with 12 bases lying between them. Germline V CDR1 and CDR2: SGHDT, YYEEEE. CDR3 in DNA: TGTGCCAGCACCAGTGGGCAAATGAACACTGAAGCTTTCTTT. Its translation is CASTSGQMNTEAFF.

The chain is built from TRBV5-1 and TRBJ2-3; 11 bases match TRBD2. The junction had 6 bases not matched to a gene; V was cut back by 4 bases and J by 8 bases. The CDR3 loop spans 14 amino acids. Germline CDR1 SGHRS, CDR2 YFSETQ. CDR3 bases: TGCGCCAGCAGCGTTAGCGGGGGGGCCCCTACGCAGTATTTT. The encoded protein is CASSVSGGAPTQYF. Looking up the rest from reference TRBV5-1 and TRBJ2-3 gives the full variable domain: KAGVTQTPRYLIKTRGQQVTLSCSPISGHRSVSWYQQTPGQGLQFLFEYFSETQRNKGNFPGRFSGRQFSNSRSEMNVSTLELGDSALYLCASSVSGGAPTQYFGPGTRLTVL.

V and J are TRBV11-2 and TRBJ2-3; TRBD2 might be the D (5 bases). CDR3 length: 14 amino acids. V shed 1 base and J shed 1 base, with 6 bases lying between them. Germline V gives CDR1 SGHAT, CDR2 FQNNGV. The CDR3: CASSLVGGTDTQYF. DNA for the CDR3: TGTGCCAGCAGCTTAGTCGGGGGCACAGATACGCAGTATTTT.

This clone has more than one count but fewer than ten. The CDR3 DNA follows: TGTGCCACCAGCCCAAGGATTACCTACGAGCAGTACTTC. Its protein product is CATSPRITYEQYF. This chain connects TRBV15 to TRBJ2-7; unclear D gene. The germline V and J ends were trimmed by 5 bases and 2 bases, with 10 bases remaining between them. CDR3 size: 13 residues. Germline lookup yields CDR1 LNHNV and CDR2 YYDKDF (reference sequence). Combining the CDR3 with reference TRBV15 and TRBJ2-7 gives the whole variable domain DAMVIQNPRYQVTQFGKPVTLSCSQTLNHNVMYWYQQKSSQAPKLLFHYYDKDFNNEADTPDNFQSRRPNTSFCFLDIRSPGLGDTAMYLCATSPRITYEQYFGPGTRLTVT.

This clone was detected ten times or more. The chain is built from TRBV27 and TRBJ2-6; no clear D gene. Germline V gives CDR1 MNHEY, CDR2 SMNVEV (reference sequence). The CDR3 is 15 residues long. The V end was cut by 4 bases, the J end by 5 bases, with 12 bases between. The CDR3 spells CASSSFGPWANVLTF. CDR3 sequence (DNA): TGTGCCAGCAGTTCGTTCGGTCCTTGGGCCAACGTCCTGACTTTC.

This clone was seen only once. The sample holds other DNA sequences that translate to the same CDR3. The V and J genes are TRBV2 and TRBJ2-5, with D unclear. V was trimmed by 1 base and J by 7 bases, leaving 4 bases between them. This CDR3 has 11 residues. Germline CDR1 is SNHLY and CDR2 is FYNNEI. CDR3: CASSEEGTQYF. The CDR3 DNA is TGTGCCAGCAGTGAAGAGGGGACCCAGTACTTC.

A few counts support this clone. The chain couples TRBV28 to TRBJ1-2, with D maybe TRBD1 (5 bases). The CDR3 length is 13 residues. V was pared by 3 bases and J by 4 bases, with 9 bases between. CDR1 and CDR2 (germline): MDHEN, SYDVKM. In nucleotides, the CDR3 is TGTGCCAGCAGTTTTCAGGGAGTCTATGGCTACACCTTC. Protein product: CASSFQGVYGYTF.

This rearrangement joins TRBV19 to TRBJ2-7; TRBD2 aligns across 11 bases. Germline V CDR1 and CDR2: LNHDA, SQIVND (reference sequence). This CDR3 is 15 amino acids long. V lost 5 bases, J lost 2 bases, and 5 bases stayed unmatched. The DNA of the CDR3 is TGTGCCAGTAGTTTCGGGACTAGCGGTGCCTACGAGCAGTACTTC. It codes for CASSFGTSGAYEQYF.

V is TRBV30 and J is TRBJ2-2, with 8 bases identical to TRBD2. Germline lookup yields CDR1 GTSNPN and CDR2 SVGIG (reference sequence). The CDR3 length is 15 residues. The V gene end was trimmed by 2 bases and the J gene end by 0 bases; junction bases not matched to a gene: 2. CDR3 bases: TGTGCCTGGAGTCGCGGGGGGACGAACACCGGGGAGCTGTTTTTT. Residues: CAWSRGGTNTGELFF.

The V and J genes are TRBV5-1 and TRBJ1-1; 9 bases are a match to TRBD1. Germline V gene sequence: CDR1 SGHRS, CDR2 YFSETQ. The CDR3 has 16 amino acids. V shed 4 bases and J 1 base; nucleotides not matched to a gene: 8. CDR3 protein: CASSPSSTGGNTEAFF. The CDR3 nucleotides read TGCGCCAGCAGCCCTTCGTCGACAGGGGGGAACACTGAAGCTTTCTTT.